This T cell receptor beta chain is from a study of T cell clones after liver transplantation (dated by TCRdb to the late 2010s). About the investigation overall: The samples were obtained from ITN030ST, a randomized trial that attempted immunosuppression withdrawal within 2 years after liver transplantation. Donor-reactive T cell clones were identified by TCRbeta sequencing after a pre-transplant mixed lymphocyte reaction and then tracked in post-transplant blood. Blood samples were collected pre-transplant, pre-randomization before withdrawal, and post-randomization after either full withdrawal or failed withdrawal. Of the eight recipients, three were HCV-positive, while the remaining recipients had been transplanted for non-autoimmune, non-viral indications. Until randomization at 12-24 months post-transplant, subjects were given standard immunosuppression, with no induction therapy. Third party-reactive TCRbeta sequences from pre-transplant MLRs were also identified as an antigen-independent comparator for donor-reactive sequences. To count as tolerant, a recipient had to stay completely off immunosuppression for at least one year without liver enzymes climbing beyond twice the upper limit of normal. A cohort of 8 liver transplant recipients was studied, of whom 3 were classified as tolerant and 5 as non-tolerant.

Relative to germline, V is 1 base shorter and J is 10 bases shorter, with 10 bases between their ends. The germline V gene sets CDR1 to MGHRA and CDR2 to YSYEKL. The CDR3 has 13 amino acids, counting the end cysteine and phenylalanine. Kept here is only the CDR3 DNA, which spans 39 bases and is read in frame from base 1. High-throughput TCRbeta CDR3 sequencing of frozen genomic DNA was performed by immunoSEQ, with PCR amplification, mapping, bias correction and internal controls included. Turning to the authors' computational methods: Productive rearrangements were kept, and unique TCRbeta sequences were defined by CDR3 nucleotide sequence plus V and J gene. For classification of a sequence as donor-reactive, at least 5-fold expansion in CFSE-low cells relative to unstimulated pre-transplant cells and a frequency of at least 0.01% were required. Minimum frequency thresholds were set for each subject on the basis of the unstimulated sample with the lowest template count, so that a detection power of at least 90% was ensured. Jensen-Shannon divergence between the top 1000 TCRbeta sequences after and before transplant was used to measure repertoire turnover. Two-sided Fisher's exact tests were used to test for changes in how often donor-reactive sequences were detected. TCRdb took over this immuneACCESS table, retaining in-frame rearrangements with V and J assigned. Such tables are incomplete; in checked studies, under half of the missing clones stem from an unresolved V gene, and the remainder is unexplained. D and trimming come from the DNA, and the V and J calls and clone size come from that table. In this sample the table shows about 75,000 clones, approximately 80% of which occur a single time. Of the sample, 2% to 2.5% falls within the top ten clones.

Paper-wide results and their limitations: The conclusions were preliminary, being limited by small, heterogeneous patient numbers and by non-standardized post-transplant time points. Low numbers of available donor cells limited the measurable donor-reactive repertoire in two subjects. After accounting for repertoire turnover, donor-reactive detection was significantly reduced in 7 of 8 subjects for CD4 and 8 of 8 for CD8. Donor-reactive sequences decreased more than third party-reactive sequences, which suggests partial antigen-specific deletion that was not related to withdrawal success. Without allograft tissue specimens, donor-reactive T cells may have migrated into the graft rather than being deleted. Circulating donor-reactive CD4 TCRbeta sequences fell significantly post-transplant in most of the 8 subjects, irrespective of tolerance or HCV status.

As concerns this clone: Its antigen has not been determined. No qualities accompany the bases; no much larger clone lies one base away.

Unstimulated PBMCs, after thawing, were stained for CD3, CD4 and CD8 and then FACS-sorted into CD3+CD4+ and CD3+CD8+ populations. Each of the 8 studied subjects was randomized to immunosuppression withdrawal. The Qiagen DNeasy Blood and Tissue Kit was used for isolation of genomic DNA. The source was CD4+ T cells from blood, collected 48 months after liver transplant. This sequence uses TRBV4-1 and TRBJ2-2; the D segment cannot be called with confidence. This TCR derives from a human patient who received a liver transplant. In transplant recipients, some T cells may be of donor rather than host origin. The nucleotide sequence reads TGCGCCAGCAGCCAAGGATCTAGGGAGGAGCTGTTTTTT. This encodes CASSQGSREELFF.